The 31 T cell receptor beta chains listed next were all sequenced from one sample in a study of T cell responses to AZD1222 COVID-19 vaccine. The table came from immunoSEQ multiplex PCR; TCRdb's copy has only in-frame clones and leaves some out. This sample has 150,000 or so clones, with 90% to 95% found just once. The sample was peripheral blood, taken 28 days after the second AZD1222 dose. The receptors originated from an adult who received the AZD1222 COVID-19 vaccine.

The CDR3 DNA reads TGTGCCAGCAGCGCAAGACAGGGGGCCGCCTCACCCCTCCACTTT. Protein product: CASSARQGAASPLHF. This chain connects TRBV7-8 to TRBJ1-6, with 10 bases fitting TRBD1. The CDR3 has 15 amino acids. V lost 5 bases to trimming and J lost 10 bases; unmatched junction nucleotides: 8. In germline, CDR1 is SGHVS, CDR2 FQNEAQ.

This chain links TRBV6-5 with TRBJ1-1; no definite D call. Germline V gene data show CDR1 as MNHEY and CDR2 as SVGAGI. V lost 7 bases to trimming and J lost 1 base, with 4 bases between them. The CDR3 covers 11 residues. CDR3 bases: TGTGCCAGCAATAAGAACACTGAAGCTTTCTTT. Protein product: CASNKNTEAFF.

The chain employs TRBV28 and TRBJ1-1, with D unclear. The CDR3 spans 13 residues. The germline CDR1 and CDR2 sequences are MDHEN and SYDVKM. V lost 2 bases and J 1 base, leaving 5 bases between the germline ends. As DNA, the CDR3 is TGTGCCAGCAGTTTAACAGCGAACACTGAAGCTTTCTTT. Protein sequence: CASSLTANTEAFF. Filled out from reference TRBV28 and TRBJ1-1, the complete variable domain reads DVKVTQSSRYLVKRTGEKVFLECVQDMDHENMFWYRQDPGLGLRLIYFSYDVKMKEKGDIPEGYSVSREKKERFSLILESASTNQTSMYLCASSLTANTEAFFGQGTRLTVV.

V gene TRBV3-1 (or the pseudogene TRBV3-2) combines with J gene TRBJ2-2, with 7 positions matching TRBD1. V dropped 4 bases and J dropped 7; count of bases not matched to a gene: 6. This CDR3 spans 14 amino acids. Germline CDR1 reads LGHDT; CDR2 reads YNNKEL (reference sequence). Here the CDR3 DNA reads TGTGCCAGCAGCCGACAGGGAAGGGTCGGGGAGCTGTTTTTT. Translating gives CASSRQGRVGELFF.

The rearrangement uses TRBV28 and TRBJ1-2, with 9 bases that match TRBD1. Germline lookup yields CDR1 MDHEN and CDR2 SYDVKM. The CDR3 totals 18 residues. V trimming: 4 bases; J trimming: 7 bases; junction bases outside the gene matches: 19. Written as DNA, the CDR3 is TGTGCCAGCAGTTCGCCCTCCGTCGGACAGGGGATTTTTGGTGGCTACACCTTC. The encoded protein is CASSSPSVGQGIFGGYTF.

V gene TRBV6-5 combines with J gene TRBJ1-5; no clear D gene. Germline CDR1 and CDR2: MNHEY and SVGAGI. Between the trimmed V and J ends, which lost 7 bases and 5 bases, there was a span of 18 bases. This CDR3 comprises 15 residues. CDR3 coding DNA: TGTGCCAGCATCCTAGGTCCGTCAACTTATCAGCCCCAGCATTTT. Translation gives CASILGPSTYQPQHF.

This clone was found a few times. CDR3: CASRQQGAGLNQPQHF. The CDR3 DNA reads as TGTGCCAGCAGACAACAGGGGGCTGGTCTAAATCAGCCCCAGCATTTT. The gene calls are TRBV2 and TRBJ1-5, with 9 bases matching TRBD1. Germline loops: CDR1 SNHLY, CDR2 FYNNEI. The CDR3 has 16 residues. Germline trimming cut 6 bases from V and 4 bases from J; bases unmatched to any gene: 10.

J is TRBJ2-3 and V is TRBV6-2 or TRBV6-3, with 10 positions matching TRBD2. The germline V gene encodes CDR1 MNHEY and CDR2 SVGEGT. The V gene end was trimmed by 6 bases and the J gene end by 7 bases; junction bases not matched to a gene: 13. There are 16 residues in the CDR3. CDR3 coding DNA: TGTGCCAGCAGCTATGGGGCTAGCGGGAGTCTATATACGCAGTATTTT. Protein sequence: CASSYGASGSLYTQYF.

The V and J genes are TRBV6-4 and TRBJ2-1; the D is unclear. Per the germline V gene, CDR1 is MRHNA and CDR2 is SNTAGT. V dropped 5 bases and J dropped 0 bases, with 11 bases sitting between them. The CDR3 consists of 15 residues. The CDR3 is CASSRSQTSYNEQFF. Here the CDR3 DNA reads TGTGCCAGCAGTCGAAGTCAGACCTCCTACAATGAGCAGTTCTTC.

As DNA, the CDR3 is TGTGCCAGCAGGACAGGGGGCGGCCAGCCCCAGCATTTT. Translation gives CASRTGGGQPQHF. V is TRBV2 and J is TRBJ1-5; TRBD1 matches 10 bases. In germline, CDR1 is SNHLY, CDR2 FYNNEI. J lost 7 bases, V lost 6 bases, and 3 bases had no gene match. The CDR3 is made up of 13 amino acids.

This clone was detected a few times. The V and J genes are TRBV5-4 and TRBJ1-2, with D unclear. The CDR3 extends over 14 amino acids. V was clipped by 4 bases and J by 2 bases, with 12 bases between them. Germline CDR1 is SGHNT and CDR2 is YYREEE (reference sequence). CDR3 nucleotide sequence: TGTGCCAGCAGCCCGAGCCCGGGGAACTATGGCTACACCTTC. Amino acid sequence: CASSPSPGNYGYTF.

The V and J genes are TRBV3-1 (or the pseudogene TRBV3-2) and TRBJ2-5; D may be TRBD1 (5 bases). The germline V gene has CDR1 LGHDT and CDR2 YNNKEL (reference sequence). V was clipped by 0 bases and J by 5 bases, with 10 bases between them. This CDR3 is built from 14 residues. CDR3: CASSQDWTYETQYF. CDR3 nucleotide sequence: TGTGCCAGCAGCCAAGATTGGACATATGAGACCCAGTACTTC.

The chain recombines TRBV28 with TRBJ1-3, with D uncertain. Between the trimmed V and J ends, which lost 7 bases and 0 bases, there was a span of 10 bases. The CDR3 extends over 14 amino acids. Germline values: CDR1 MDHEN, CDR2 SYDVKM. CDR3 amino acids: CASKEGSSGNTIYF. In nucleotides, the CDR3 is TGTGCCAGCAAGGAAGGCAGCTCTGGAAACACCATATATTTT.

The V gene is TRBV30, the J gene TRBJ2-1, with D unclear. Trimming stripped 7 bases from V and 4 bases from J, with 11 bases between. The germline CDR1 and CDR2 sequences are GTSNPN and SVGIG (reference sequence). The CDR3 runs 12 residues. CDR3 nucleotide sequence: TGTGCCTACCCCCTAGAGTACAATGAGCAGTTCTTC. As protein: CAYPLEYNEQFF.

This chain uses TRBV27 with TRBJ1-1; D remains ambiguous. V shed 5 bases and J shed 4 bases, with 5 bases lying between them. The CDR3 contains 11 residues. The V gene's germline CDR1 is MNHEY and CDR2 SMNVEV (reference sequence). The CDR3: CASSIGTEAFF. The CDR3 DNA is TGTGCCAGCAGTATAGGCACTGAAGCTTTCTTT.

The V gene is TRBV19, the J gene TRBJ1-2; possibly TRBD1 for D (5 bases). Germline V lookup: CDR1 LNHDA, CDR2 SQIVND (reference sequence). There are 14 residues in the CDR3. The V end was cut by 0 bases, the J end by 4 bases, with 9 bases between. The CDR3, as DNA: TGTGCCAGTAGTATAGACTGGACAAGCTATGGCTACACCTTC. This translates into CASSIDWTSYGYTF.

This rearrangement joins TRBV15 to TRBJ1-5; D is undetermined. The CDR3 is 14 residues long. CDR1 LNHNV and CDR2 YYDKDF come from the germline V gene (reference sequence). The ends were cut back, 3 bases at V and 6 bases at J, with 12 bases in the middle. CDR3 DNA: TGTGCCACCAGCAGGGAAGGATCTCTTCAGCCCCAGCATTTT. It yields the protein CATSREGSLQPQHF.

This rearrangement joins TRBV5-1 to TRBJ2-4, with D possibly TRBD1 on 5 matching bases. V lost 0 bases and J 7 bases, leaving 11 bases between the germline ends. Germline loops: CDR1 SGHRS, CDR2 YFSETQ. The CDR3 runs 14 residues. CDR3 in DNA: TGCGCCAGCAGCTTGGGCCAGGGATCGAACATTCAGTACTTC. Amino acid sequence: CASSLGQGSNIQYF.

This clone was picked up one time. The chain combines TRBV27 with TRBJ2-7, with TRBD1 matching over 7 bases. The CDR3 has 13 residues. The germline gives CDR1 MNHEY, CDR2 SMNVEV (reference sequence). Losses at the gene ends were 5 bases for V and 5 bases for J; bases not matched to a gene: 6. The CDR3 coding sequence is TGTGCCAGCAGTAACAGGGGTAGGCACGAGCAGTACTTC. This sequence encodes CASSNRGRHEQYF.

The chain has TRBV28 and TRBJ1-5; possibly TRBD1 for D (6 bases). Germline CDR1 is MDHEN and CDR2 is SYDVKM. The length of the CDR3 is 14 residues. Between the trimmed V and J ends, which lost 2 bases and 4 bases, there was a span of 9 bases. CDR3 in DNA: TGTGCCAGCAGTTTAGGACAGATTAATCAGCCCCAGCATTTT. It codes for CASSLGQINQPQHF.

The V and J genes are TRBV18 and TRBJ2-7; 8 bases fit TRBD2. The germline V gene has CDR1 KGHSH and CDR2 LQKENI. V lost 4 bases and J lost 3; bases outside the gene matches: 11. The CDR3 loop spans 16 amino acids. This chain's CDR3 is CASSLISGTGFYEQYF. Written as DNA, the CDR3 is TGTGCCAGCTCACTAATTAGCGGGACCGGTTTCTACGAGCAGTACTTC.

This chain uses TRBV28 with TRBJ2-1; 12 bases fit TRBD2. This CDR3 spans 15 amino acids. Germline assignment: CDR1 MDHEN and CDR2 SYDVKM. Losses at the gene ends were 5 bases for V and 6 bases for J; bases not matched to a gene: 5. The CDR3 coding sequence is TGTGCCAGCAGTACCCTAGCGGGAGGGTTCAATGAGCAGTTCTTC. Amino acid sequence: CASSTLAGGFNEQFF.

The chain employs TRBV5-8 and TRBJ2-7; D unresolved. This CDR3 spans 15 amino acids. CDR1 is SGHTS, CDR2 YDEGEE, per germline. Between the trimmed V and J ends, which lost 5 bases and 1 base, there was a span of 16 bases. The CDR3 coding sequence is TGTGCCAGCAGACCGACACAAGTCCTATCCTACGAGCAGTACTTC. Its protein is CASRPTQVLSYEQYF.

This chain links TRBV5-6 with TRBJ2-4; tentative D call: TRBD2 (7 bases). Between the trimmed V and J ends, which lost 0 bases and 7 bases, there was a span of 14 bases. The CDR3 has 15 amino acids. CDR1 SGHDT and CDR2 YYEEEE come from the germline V gene. Written as DNA, the CDR3 is TGTGCCAGCAGCTTGGTTGGGGGGGCCCTCAACATTCAGTACTTC. Translated, it gives CASSLVGGALNIQYF.

This chain links TRBV19 with TRBJ1-6; TRBD1 aligns across 8 bases. The length of the CDR3 is 17 residues. The V gene's germline CDR1 is LNHDA and CDR2 SQIVND (reference sequence). Trimming cost V 6 bases and J 1 base; bases outside gene matches: 8. The CDR3 sequence is CASRIPGGDSYNSPLHF. CDR3 bases: TGTGCCAGTAGGATTCCAGGGGGCGATTCCTATAATTCACCCCTCCACTTT. The entire variable domain, with the rest obtained from reference TRBV19 and TRBJ1-6, is as follows: DGGITQSPKYLFRKEGQNVTLSCEQNLNHDAMYWYRQDPGQGLRLIYYSQIVNDFQKGDIAEGYSVSREKKESFPLTVTSAQKNPTAFYLCASRIPGGDSYNSPLHFGNGTRLTVT.

J is TRBJ2-3 and V is TRBV5-5, with D maybe TRBD2 (6 bases). This CDR3 region has 15 residues. Germline values: CDR1 SGHKS, CDR2 YYEKEE (reference sequence). V dropped 4 bases and J dropped 0 bases, with 12 bases sitting between them. The CDR3 nucleotides are TGTGCCAGCAGCGGGATTAGCGGAAGCACAGATACGCAGTATTTT. Protein: CASSGISGSTDTQYF.

The chain links TRBV27 to TRBJ2-3; no definite D call. Trimming cost V 5 bases and J 3 bases, with 12 bases left between them. Looked up from germline, CDR1 is MNHEY and CDR2 is SMNVEV (reference sequence). The CDR3 runs to 14 residues. CDR3 region: CASSGVRRTDTQYF. CDR3 bases: TGTGCCAGCAGTGGGGTTCGTAGGACAGATACGCAGTATTTT.

The chain employs TRBV9 and TRBJ2-6; a possible D gene is TRBD1 (6 bases). This CDR3 is built from 16 residues. The germline V gene encodes CDR1 SGDLS and CDR2 YYNGEE. CDR3 region: CATRGQGPSGANVLTF. CDR3 nucleotide sequence: TGTGCTACTCGAGGGCAGGGGCCCTCTGGGGCCAACGTCCTGACTTTC.

This chain connects TRBV18 to TRBJ1-2; perhaps TRBD1 as D (5 bases). The CDR3 has 15 amino acids. Per germline, CDR1 KGHSH and CDR2 LQKENI. Between the trimmed V and J ends, which lost 5 bases and 4 bases, there was a span of 17 bases. CDR3 sequence: CASSSTPGPSYGYTF. The CDR3 nucleotides read TGTGCCAGCTCATCGACTCCGGGACCCAGCTATGGCTACACCTTC.

This chain uses TRBV7-9 with TRBJ2-5; D is undetermined. Germline CDR1 is SEHNR and CDR2 is FQNEAQ (reference sequence). Trimming pared 0 bases from V and 4 bases from J, leaving 9 bases between. CDR3 length: 14 amino acids. This chain's CDR3 is CASSLAVERETQYF. In DNA form, the CDR3 reads TGTGCCAGCAGCTTAGCGGTGGAAAGAGAGACCCAGTACTTC.

The V gene is TRBV28, the J gene TRBJ2-7, with TRBD1 identical over 7 bases. V gave up 5 bases and J gave up 6 bases; unmatched junction bases: 10. The CDR3 has 14 residues. CDR1 MDHEN and CDR2 SYDVKM come from the germline V gene. The CDR3 sequence is CASSPSGTVPEQYF. CDR3 nucleotide sequence: TGTGCCAGCAGTCCATCCGGGACAGTGCCCGAGCAGTACTTC.